The entry below gives a single T cell receptor (beta chain) sequence along with its context. The data are from a study of T cell changes during pregnancy in multiple sclerosis. Trimming at V came to 3 bases and at J to 3 bases, leaving 12 bases not matched to a gene. Per the germline V gene, CDR1 is MNHEY and CDR2 is SMNVEV (reference sequence). The CDR3 extends over 17 amino acids. Sequencing was performed with immunoSEQ multiplex PCR; in TCRdb, only in-frame clones are kept and a portion is missing. Of about 28,000 clones listed, around nine tenths are singletons. Sequencing was performed on CD4+ T cells from peripheral blood mononuclear cells, taken in the first trimester of pregnancy. The sequence was obtained from a female donor in good health, enrolled as a control in a pregnancy study. The chain is built from TRBV27 and TRBJ2-7; 9 positions match TRBD1. This CDR3 reads CASSFYYPGQGGYEQYF. The CDR3 nucleotides read TGTGCCAGCAGTTTCTACTACCCGGGACAGGGTGGCTACGAGCAGTACTTC.